The T cell receptor (beta chain) described here comes from a study of cytomegalovirus exposure and HLA in healthy donors. Study-wide results and limits: An apparent linkage of common viral pathogens to several of the most significant clusters emerged in a later analysis.

V shed 7 bases, J shed 0 bases, and the junction held 4 bases outside the gene matches. The CDR3 has 14 residues. The germline CDR1 and CDR2 sequences are SNHLY and FYNNEI. In the PCR, 60 Vbeta and 13 Jbeta primers were used. TCRdb's table, derived via immunoSEQ multiplex PCR, lists solely in-frame clones and lacks some. The table includes about 230,000 clones, 75% to 90% detected once. This clone has only one observation. Its specificity is unknown. Sample: PBMCs. The origin of this receptor is a woman under 30 in good health and CMV-seronegative. V gene TRBV2 combines with J gene TRBJ2-3, with TRBD2 matching over 7 bases. CDR3 region: CASMSGESTDTQYF. The CDR3 DNA is TGTGCCAGCATGAGCGGGGAAAGCACAGATACGCAGTATTTT. Drawing the rest from reference TRBV2 and TRBJ2-3, the complete variable domain is EPEVTQTPSHQVTQMGQEVILRCVPISNHLYFYWYRQILGQKVEFLVSFYNNEISEKSEIFDDQFSVERPDGSNFTLKIRSTKLEDSAMYFCASMSGESTDTQYFGPGTRLTVL.